This TCR beta chain came from a study of cytomegalovirus exposure and HLA in healthy donors. About the research overall: There were some 120 million unique TCR beta sequences, drawn from about 190 million T cells, in an earlier analysis.

These donors counted as nominally healthy when sampled, but unrecorded immune exposures were likely. This clone appeared a few times. Its specificity is unknown. Unmatched junction bases numbered 10, after V lost 6 bases and J lost 5 bases. From germline, CDR1 is LNHDA and CDR2 SQIVND (reference sequence). The CDR3 extends over 15 amino acids. Study-wide points: Through in vitro validation, three CMV-associated chains were shown to be specific for CMV antigens.

Amplification used 60 Vbeta primers and 13 Jbeta primers. Per the study methods: Unique TCR beta chains numbered approximately 80 million in a later analysis, with roughly 10 million shared. Assay: immunoSEQ multiplex PCR; the TCRdb copy retains only in-frame clones and omits some. V and J calls and clone size are copied from that table; D and trimming were computed from the DNA. The repertoire has 150,000 to 200,000 clones, 62% of them found once; the top ten carry about 2.9%. Sequencing was carried out using PBMCs. V gene TRBV19 combines with J gene TRBJ2-5, with 9 bases that match TRBD1. This TCR was sampled from a man aged 40-49 years in good health and CMV-seronegative. CDR3 region: CASRNPLDRGETQYF. The CDR3 nucleotides read TGTGCCAGTAGAAACCCCCTCGACAGGGGGGAGACCCAGTACTTC.